At least ten counts were recorded for the clone carrying this TCR beta chain. No antigen is known for it. These data originate in a study of beta chain features in type 1 diabetes. Study background: Patients looked much like healthy donors when it came to age, gender and cell yields. Points from the study as a whole: Naive, central memory and Treg TCRB repertoires appeared more alike in patients than in healthy donors. When Type 1 diabetes patients were examined, their TCRB CDR3s proved moderately but significantly shorter in all four CD4+ subsets.

Averaging about 0.12 L, one heparinised blood draw came from each individual donor. The sequenced template was cDNA made from the entire isolated RNA. Mean read depth for naive, central memory and regulatory T cell samples was 3 million to 4.5 million reads. Assay: immunoSEQ multiplex PCR; the TCRdb copy retains only in-frame clones and omits some. Of 300,000 to 450,000 clones in the sample, around 10% were seen once. Unmatched junction bases numbered 13, after V lost 7 bases and J lost 2 bases. CDR3 length: 17 amino acids. CDR1 is SGHRS and CDR2 is YFSETQ in the germline V gene. Specimen: central memory CD4+ T cells from blood. The receptor comes from a man between 25 and 39 years old with type 1 diabetes. The rearrangement links TRBV5-1 to TRBJ2-2; 8 nucleotides line up with TRBD1. CDR3 nucleotides: TGCGCCAGCGGACGAACAGGGGGTGCCGCTAACACCGGGGAGCTGTTTTTT. Translated, it gives CASGRTGGAANTGELFF.